Below, 22 T cell receptor beta chains from the same sample are listed, as sequenced in a study of blood T cell repertoires in COVID-19. Data came from immunoSEQ multiplex PCR; TCRdb stores just in-frame clones and leaves some out. Here the sample spans about 59,000 clones, roughly 70% being singletons. The sample taken for sequencing was peripheral blood. All receptors come from a woman in her fifties or sixties with active or convalescent COVID-19.

The rearrangement links TRBV7-9 to TRBJ2-7; TRBD1 might be the D (6 bases). Germline CDR1 SEHNR, CDR2 FQNEAQ (reference sequence). With 6 bases removed from V and 2 bases from J, the gap between germline ends came to 14 bases. There are 14 residues in the CDR3. This chain's CDR3 is CASSTGTPTYEQYF. The CDR3 DNA reads TGTGCCAGCAGTACCGGGACACCTACCTACGAGCAGTACTTC.

The chain joins TRBV6-1 to TRBJ2-5; 10 bases fit TRBD2. This CDR3 contains 18 residues. The V gene end was trimmed by 2 bases and the J gene end by 5 bases; junction bases not matched to a gene: 14. Germline CDR1 and CDR2: MNHNS and SASEGT. The CDR3 DNA reads as TGTGCCAGCAGTGAATCGGCTAGCGGGAGAGGGCTCCGGGAGACCCAGTACTTC. Amino acids: CASSESASGRGLRETQYF.

This clone turned up a few times. The J gene is TRBJ1-2, the V gene TRBV20-1; D is undetermined. The CDR3 runs 8 residues. Looked up from germline, CDR1 is DFQATT and CDR2 is SNEGSKA (reference sequence). In DNA, the CDR3 is TGCACTCCGGGTGGCTACACCTTC. This sequence encodes CTPGGYTF.

The chain is built from TRBV5-6 and TRBJ2-1, with TRBD2 matching over 7 bases. With V trimmed by 4 bases and J by 0 bases, 7 bases remained unmatched. The CDR3 spans 16 residues. In germline, CDR1 is SGHDT, CDR2 YYEEEE. Written as DNA, the CDR3 is TGTGCCAGCAGCGACTTTGGCGGGAGCTCCTACAATGAGCAGTTCTTC. Translating it yields CASSDFGGSSYNEQFF.

The V gene is TRBV6-5, the J gene TRBJ1-2; D is uncertain. CDR3 size: 13 residues. The germline V gene encodes CDR1 MNHEY and CDR2 SVGAGI. V was clipped by 6 bases and J by 2 bases, with 10 bases between them. CDR3 nucleotide sequence: TGTGCCAGCAGCCGCGGGGTGAACTATGGCTACACCTTC. It translates to CASSRGVNYGYTF.

J is TRBJ2-2 and V is TRBV3-1 (or the pseudogene TRBV3-2), with TRBD1 matching 9 bases. V lost 4 bases, J lost 5 bases, and 8 bases stayed unmatched. The CDR3 spans 16 residues. Germline lookup yields CDR1 LGHDT and CDR2 YNNKEL (reference sequence). CDR3 in DNA: TGTGCCAGCAGCCGAGGACAGGGGAGTTGGACCGGGGAGCTGTTTTTT. Encoded protein: CASSRGQGSWTGELFF.

The genes are TRBV19 and TRBJ1-2, with 12 bases lining up with TRBD1. Germline CDR1 is LNHDA and CDR2 is SQIVND (reference sequence). The CDR3 sequence is 17 residues long. Trimming took 5 bases from V and 4 from J; bases not matched to a gene: 11. Here the CDR3 reads CASSVPGQGALLYGYTF. The CDR3 nucleotides are TGTGCCAGTAGTGTCCCGGGACAGGGGGCGCTTCTCTATGGCTACACCTTC.

V is TRBV7-9 and J is TRBJ2-5; no clear D gene. CDR1 and CDR2 (germline): SEHNR, FQNEAQ (reference sequence). This CDR3 is built from 16 residues. Deletions cut 5 bases from V and 1 base from J, with 17 bases between. CDR3 amino acids: CASSPVGLVSQETQYF. The DNA of the CDR3 is TGTGCCAGCAGCCCAGTGGGTCTAGTCTCCCAAGAGACCCAGTACTTC.

CDR3 in amino acids: CASSERRRGWLPGYEQYF. Here the CDR3 DNA reads TGTGCCAGCAGTGAAAGGAGGCGGGGCTGGTTGCCGGGGTACGAGCAGTACTTC. This chain joins TRBV6-1 and TRBJ2-7; D perhaps matches TRBD2 (6 bases). V was pared by 2 bases and J by 4 bases, with 24 bases between. Germline assignment: CDR1 MNHNS and CDR2 SASEGT. This CDR3 spans 18 amino acids.

V is TRBV20-1 and J is TRBJ2-7; no clear D. Germline V gene data show CDR1 as DFQATT and CDR2 as SNEGSKA (reference sequence). The CDR3 has 12 residues. The V end lost 3 bases, the J end lost 5 bases, and 11 bases lay between the germline ends. The CDR3 DNA sequence: TGCAGTGCTAGTTTGACTCAACACGAGCAGTACTTC. The encoded protein is CSASLTQHEQYF.

DNA for the CDR3: TGTGCCAGCAGGAGGGACAGGGAGACCCAGTACTTC. Translation: CASRRDRETQYF. The rearrangement joins TRBV6-5 to TRBJ2-5, with 8 bases lining up with TRBD1. The CDR3 loop spans 12 amino acids. From germline, CDR1 is MNHEY and CDR2 SVGAGI. The V segment lost 6 bases and the J segment 5 bases; nucleotides outside the gene matches: 2.

Here the CDR3 reads CASSAATSGDYTDTQYF. The CDR3 nucleotides read TGCGCCAGCAGCGCGGCGACTAGCGGGGATTACACAGATACGCAGTATTTT. This chain connects TRBV5-1 to TRBJ2-3, with TRBD2 identical over 11 bases. The V and J ends lost 4 bases and 2 bases, in that order; junction bases with no gene match: 9. The CDR3 length is 17 residues. Looked up from germline, CDR1 is SGHRS and CDR2 is YFSETQ.

The chain recombines TRBV19 with TRBJ1-4; no definite D call. This CDR3 contains 13 residues. CDR1 LNHDA and CDR2 SQIVND come from the germline V gene (reference sequence). Trimming removed 4 bases at V and 8 bases at J, with 11 bases between. Here the CDR3 reads CASSTSGREKLFF. The CDR3 region has the DNA TGTGCCAGTAGTACCAGCGGGAGAGAAAAACTGTTTTTT. The full variable domain, its missing parts supplied by reference TRBV19 and TRBJ1-4, is DGGITQSPKYLFRKEGQNVTLSCEQNLNHDAMYWYRQDPGQGLRLIYYSQIVNDFQKGDIAEGYSVSREKKESFPLTVTSAQKNPTAFYLCASSTSGREKLFFGSGTQLSVL.

This clone was observed once. The chain has TRBV6-5 and TRBJ2-7, with 9 bases matching TRBD2. The CDR3 sequence is 14 residues long. Germline V lookup: CDR1 MNHEY, CDR2 SVGAGI. After removal of 4 bases from V and 6 bases from J, the junction contained 7 bases not matched to a gene. The CDR3 DNA is TGTGCCAGCAGTTGGGGCGGGAGGGACGGCGAGCAGTACTTC. This codes for CASSWGGRDGEQYF.

In this sample, this clone turned up once. The genes are TRBV30 and TRBJ2-7; TRBD2 matches 7 bases. This CDR3 is 14 amino acids long. The germline gives CDR1 GTSNPN, CDR2 SVGIG (reference sequence). With V trimmed by 3 bases and J by 3 bases, 8 bases remained unmatched. The CDR3 loop is CAWSWASGRYEQYF. CDR3 in DNA: TGTGCCTGGAGCTGGGCTAGCGGACGCTACGAGCAGTACTTC. Full variable domain (remainder filled in from reference TRBV30 and TRBJ2-7): SQTIHQWPATLVQPVGSPLSLECTVEGTSNPNLYWYRQAAGRGLQLLFYSVGIGQISSEVPQNLSASRPQDRQFILSSKKLLLSDSGFYLCAWSWASGRYEQYFGPGTRLTVT.

This clone counts as large. V usage is TRBV10-3 and J usage is TRBJ1-2; possibly TRBD1 for D (5 bases). V lost 7 bases and J 6 bases, leaving 30 bases between the germline ends. Germline loops: CDR1 ENHRY, CDR2 SYGVKD. This CDR3 contains 18 residues. The chain's CDR3 is CAIKGKKRPLSRVNGYTF. The CDR3 DNA is TGTGCCATCAAGGGGAAGAAACGGCCGTTGAGCAGGGTGAATGGCTACACCTTC.

This chain joins TRBV2 and TRBJ1-4; D not certain. Germline assignment: CDR1 SNHLY and CDR2 FYNNEI. CDR3 length equals 18 residues. Trimming cost V 5 bases and J 0 bases, with 19 bases left between them. CDR3 DNA: TGTGCCAGCAGTACTAACCTCGAGGGAACTGCAACTAATGAAAAACTGTTTTTT. Protein product: CASSTNLEGTATNEKLFF.

The gene calls are TRBV7-7 and TRBJ2-1, with 8 nucleotides matching TRBD2. The CDR3 has 16 amino acids. Germline V lookup: CDR1 SSHAT, CDR2 FNYEAQ (reference sequence). V lost 1 base to trimming and J lost 3 bases; unmatched junction nucleotides: 5. The CDR3 loop reads CASSLGAGVVYNEQFF. The DNA for the CDR3 is TGTGCCAGCAGCTTAGGAGCGGGAGTTGTCTACAATGAGCAGTTCTTC.

This clone came up once. The chain has TRBV4-1 and TRBJ2-7, with 11 bases that match TRBD2. CDR1 MGHRA and CDR2 YSYEKL come from the germline V gene. CDR3 size: 15 residues. V lost 4 bases and J lost 5; bases outside the gene matches: 7. The CDR3, as DNA: TGCGCCAGCAGCCCAATACTAGCGGGAGTCCACGAGCAGTACTTC. Translating gives CASSPILAGVHEQYF.

The V call is TRBV6-2 or TRBV6-3, the J call TRBJ1-1; no reliable D call. The V gene's germline CDR1 is MNHEY and CDR2 SVGEGT. This CDR3 has 13 residues. Between the trimmed V and J ends, which lost 4 bases and 0 bases, there was a span of 6 bases. CDR3 nucleotide sequence: TGTGCCAGCAGTTGGGCCATGAACACTGAAGCTTTCTTT. Its protein is CASSWAMNTEAFF.

The V call is TRBV7-2, the J call TRBJ2-2; D gene uncertain. Germline V gives CDR1 SGHTA, CDR2 FQGNSA. V was pared by 4 bases and J by 6 bases, with 12 bases between. The CDR3 runs 14 residues. CDR3 DNA: TGTGCCAGCAGCTCAGATCGGGTGGCCGGGGAGCTGTTTTTT. Translation gives CASSSDRVAGELFF.

V and J are TRBV18 and TRBJ1-1; no definite D call. The CDR3 covers 13 residues. Germline V gene data show CDR1 as KGHSH and CDR2 as LQKENI. Deletions cut 4 bases from V and 3 bases from J, with 9 bases between. The CDR3 coding sequence is TGTGCCAGCTCACTAAAGGAGGACACTGAAGCTTTCTTT. This codes for CASSLKEDTEAFF.